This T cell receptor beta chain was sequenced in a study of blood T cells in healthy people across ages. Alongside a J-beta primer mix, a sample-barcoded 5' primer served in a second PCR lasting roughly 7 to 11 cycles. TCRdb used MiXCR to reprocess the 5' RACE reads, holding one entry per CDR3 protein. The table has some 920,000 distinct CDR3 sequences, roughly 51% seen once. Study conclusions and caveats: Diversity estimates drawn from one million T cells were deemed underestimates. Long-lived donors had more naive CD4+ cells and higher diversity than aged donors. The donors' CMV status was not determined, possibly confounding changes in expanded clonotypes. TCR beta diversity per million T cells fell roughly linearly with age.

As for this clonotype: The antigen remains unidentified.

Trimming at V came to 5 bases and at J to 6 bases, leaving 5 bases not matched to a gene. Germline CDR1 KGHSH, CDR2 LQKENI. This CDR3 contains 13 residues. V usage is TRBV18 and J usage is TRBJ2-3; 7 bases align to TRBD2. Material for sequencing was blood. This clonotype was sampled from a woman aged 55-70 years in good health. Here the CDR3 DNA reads TGTGCCAGCTCAAGACTAGCCTCGGATACGCAGTATTTT. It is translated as CASSRLASDTQYF.